The clone carrying this T cell receptor beta chain has more than one count but fewer than ten. Its antigen is currently unknown. MiXCR was run by TCRdb on the RT-PCR reads, yielding one entry per CDR3 protein. The sample includes 200,000 to 300,000 distinct CDR3 sequences, 10% to 15% of them seen just once. There are 13 residues in the CDR3. V gave up 4 bases and J gave up 3 bases; unmatched junction bases: 1. Germline-derived CDR1 and CDR2 are ENHRY and SYGVKD. This sample is drawn from a study of response to subunit inactivated influenza vaccine. Whole-study findings and limits: That few new T cells are recruited by each seasonal influenza vaccination was the authors' suggestion.

The rearrangement links TRBV10-3 to TRBJ1-1, with 8 bases aligning to TRBD1. The sequences come from non-naive T cells sorted from PBMCs, collected about 14 days before vaccination. The receptor was isolated from a man aged 45-65 years who received an inactivated influenza vaccine. The CDR3 loop reads CAISADRDTEAFF. In DNA, the CDR3 is TGTGCCATCAGTGCGGACAGGGACACTGAAGCTTTCTTT.